Sequencing of this TCR beta chain was carried out in a study of human T cells and chemical hapten exposure. Background on the study: Each week of the roughly 25-week study, patients had diphenylcyclopropenone applied to the scalp.

During construction of the library, unique molecular identifiers were attached to individual cDNA molecules for quantitative, reproducible TCR counting. As processed by the authors: Counting gave a median of roughly 97,000 TCRs per sample, with values ranging from about 20,000 to 750,000. A single record per CDR3 protein comes from TCRdb applying MiXCR to the RACE reads. The V and J calls were not made by the authors but by TCRdb's processing. The sample yields tens of thousands of distinct CDR3 sequences, around 9.6% seen once. Indicated time point: patch test 2, 6 weeks after DPC sensitization. Stated treatment: therapeutic diphenylcyclopropenone sensitization with weekly scalp DPC. The germline V gene has CDR1 DFQATT and CDR2 SNEGSKA (reference sequence). V lost 6 bases and J 0 bases, leaving 12 bases between the germline ends. CDR3 length: 14 amino acids.

The source material was whole blood, sampled in connection with sensitization to the hapten diphenylcyclopropenone (DPC). The sequence derives from a woman younger than 45 with alopecia areata. Some clones in this sample may be carry-over from other donors' samples. The V call is TRBV20-1, the J call TRBJ1-5; tentative D call: TRBD1 (5 bases). The CDR3, as DNA: TGCAGTGCCAGTCCAGGGACTAGCAATCAGCCCCAGCATTTT. Translating gives CSASPGTSNQPQHF.